Shown below are 9 T cell receptor beta chains from a single sample sequenced in a study of identical twins. TCRdb independently ran MiXCR on the 5' RACE reads; one entry per CDR3 protein. Of fewer than 350,000 distinct CDR3 sequences listed, about 8.3% are singletons. This sample was also put to use in a study of yellow fever vaccine responses in identical twins.

Material: memory (CD45RO+) T cells sorted from blood. These receptors came from a young woman in good health.

The chain employs TRBV28 and TRBJ2-5; possibly TRBD2 for D (5 bases). The CDR3 spans 14 residues. Germline assignment: CDR1 MDHEN and CDR2 SYDVKM. V was clipped by 2 bases and J by 7 bases, with 14 bases between them. As DNA, the CDR3 is TGTGCCAGCAGTTTAAGGACGGAAGGAGGGACCCAGTACTTC. Amino acid sequence: CASSLRTEGGTQYF.

This chain connects TRBV20-1 to TRBJ2-1; tentatively, D is TRBD2 (5 bases). Trimming took off 0 bases at V and 1 base at J, with 10 bases between the two ends. The CDR3 loop spans 15 amino acids. Per the germline V gene, CDR1 is DFQATT and CDR2 is SNEGSKA (reference sequence). The CDR3 bases are TGCAGTGCTAGAGAGAGGGTCTGGTCCTACAATGAGCAGTTCTTC. Translating gives CSARERVWSYNEQFF.

This clonotype has only a few counts. The chain recombines TRBV5-6 with TRBJ1-5; TRBD1 might be the D (5 bases). V was cut by 4 bases and J by 3 bases, with 14 bases left in between. Germline assignment: CDR1 SGHDT and CDR2 YYEEEE. The CDR3 length is 15 residues. CDR3 sequence: CASSGGNRPNQPQHF. DNA of the CDR3: TGTGCCAGCAGCGGGGGGAACAGGCCCAATCAGCCCCAGCATTTT.

This clonotype was seen more than once but under ten times. The chain is built from TRBV29-1 and TRBJ1-2; 9 positions agree with TRBD1. The CDR3 sequence is 13 residues long. The junction had 6 bases not matched to a gene; V was cut back by 8 bases and J by 2 bases. CDR1 SQVTM and CDR2 ANQGSEA come from the germline V gene. As DNA, the CDR3 is TGCAGCACTCCGGGACAGGGCAACTATGGCTACACCTTC. Translated: CSTPGQGNYGYTF.

The V gene is TRBV7-2, the J gene TRBJ2-3; D gene uncertain. V lost 4 bases, J lost 4 bases, and 15 bases lay in between. Germline V CDR1 and CDR2: SGHTA, FQGNSA. This CDR3 comprises 15 residues. CDR3 amino acids: CASSSLLGSPDTQYF. In nucleotides, the CDR3 is TGTGCCAGCAGCTCCCTATTGGGTTCTCCAGATACGCAGTATTTT. The full variable domain, with the rest looked up from reference TRBV7-2 and TRBJ2-3, is GAGVSQSPSNKVTEKGKDVELRCDPISGHTALYWYRQSLGQGLEFLIYFQGNSAPDKSGLPSDRFSAERTGGSVSTLTIQRTQQEDSAVYLCASSSLLGSPDTQYFGPGTRLTVL.

This rearrangement joins TRBV12-3 or TRBV12-4 to TRBJ1-5; D not certain. This CDR3 comprises 12 residues. Trimming cost V 1 base and J 5 bases, with 3 bases left between them. This CDR3 reads CASSLGYQPQHF. The CDR3 DNA sequence: TGTGCCAGCAGTTTAGGTTATCAGCCCCAGCATTTT.

This clonotype was seen repeatedly, ten times or more. The gene calls are TRBV4-1 and TRBJ2-3; D assignment may be TRBD1 or TRBD2 (5 bases each). V was clipped by 0 bases and J by 12 bases, with 13 bases between them. CDR3 size: 13 residues. Germline V CDR1 and CDR2: MGHRA, YSYEKL. In DNA, the CDR3 is TGCGCCAGCAGCCAAGAAGGGGCGCGGGCCCAGTATTTT. Translating gives CASSQEGARAQYF.

This clonotype was picked up many times. The rearrangement links TRBV7-9 to TRBJ2-7, with a tentative D call TRBD2 (5 bases). The CDR3 contains 13 residues. Trimming removed 5 bases at V and 1 base at J, with 9 bases between. Per the germline V gene, CDR1 is SEHNR and CDR2 is FQNEAQ (reference sequence). The CDR3 DNA sequence: TGTGCCAGCAGCCGTAGCGTTTCCTACGAGCAGTACTTC. This sequence encodes CASSRSVSYEQYF.

This clonotype was seen many times. V gene TRBV28 combines with J gene TRBJ2-1, with 8 bases lining up with TRBD1. With 7 bases clipped from V and 2 bases from J, the junction kept 4 bases outside the gene matches. The CDR3 is 14 amino acids. Germline lookup yields CDR1 MDHEN and CDR2 SYDVKM. The CDR3 reads CASISGGPYNEQFF. As DNA, the CDR3 is TGTGCCAGCATATCAGGGGGCCCCTACAATGAGCAGTTCTTC.